The source of this T cell receptor beta chain is a study of cytomegalovirus exposure and HLA in healthy donors. Overall study context: Previous work identified roughly 120 million unique TCR beta sequences from around 200 million T cells.

Vbeta (60) and Jbeta (13) primers were used in the PCR. Clones were read by immunoSEQ multiplex PCR, and TCRdb kept only the in-frame ones, dropping some. The table includes roughly 93,000 clones, around 78% detected once. General study findings and limits: When a later analysis compared HLA-associated TCR beta chains with equally common others, the HLA-associated chains turned out to be more clonally expanded and to have lower generation probabilities.

V gave up 4 bases and J gave up 7 bases, with 10 bases separating them. Germline V lookup: CDR1 WSHSY, CDR2 SAAADI. The CDR3 is 12 residues long. As concerns this clone: Its antigen is unknown.

The genes are TRBV10-2 and TRBJ1-2; D not certain. This clonotype originated in a man aged 30 to 45 in good health and CMV-seronegative. Material: PBMCs. CDR3 sequence reads: CASSGQAFGYTF. For the CDR3, the DNA is TGCGCCAGCAGTGGGCAGGCCTTTGGCTACACCTTC.